These 16 T cell receptor beta chains were all obtained from the same sample, sequenced in a study of control samples from healthy donors and cancer patients. The assay was immunoSEQ multiplex PCR, and TCRdb's table has in-frame clones only and misses some. The sample lists roughly 50,000 clones, around 95% seen once, with 1.5% to 2% in the top ten. The specimen was blood. These receptors all stem from a woman in her 30s in good health.

This clone has only one observation. The chain employs TRBV28 and TRBJ1-5, with D unclear. The CDR3 covers 14 residues. Germline CDR1 and CDR2: MDHEN and SYDVKM. V was pared by 2 bases and J by 6 bases, with 11 bases between. CDR3 DNA sequence: TGTGCCAGCAGTTTAGCTCAAGGTAGTCAGCCCCAGCATTTT. This sequence encodes CASSLAQGSQPQHF.

The chain links TRBV2 to TRBJ2-7; D possibly corresponds to TRBD1 (5 bases). This CDR3 region has 14 residues. Trimming pared 3 bases from V and 2 bases from J, leaving 11 bases between. CDR1 and CDR2 from the germline V gene are SNHLY and FYNNEI. CDR3 protein: CASSEGRITYEQYF. CDR3 coding DNA: TGTGCCAGCAGTGAGGGGCGGATAACCTACGAGCAGTACTTC.

The chain uses TRBV19 and TRBJ1-6, with D hard to call. The CDR3 length is 14 residues. Germline loops: CDR1 LNHDA, CDR2 SQIVND (reference sequence). V was trimmed by 10 bases and J by 8 bases, leaving 18 bases between them. CDR3 DNA: TGTGCCAACCCTGCCGGGAGCGGTTATTCACCCCTCCACTTT. It specifies CANPAGSGYSPLHF.

The chain couples TRBV28 to TRBJ2-5, with TRBD1 matching over 9 bases. The CDR3 is made up of 16 amino acids. The germline gives CDR1 MDHEN, CDR2 SYDVKM. After removal of 4 bases from V and 5 bases from J, the junction contained 11 bases not matched to a gene. CDR3 sequence (DNA): TGTGCCAGCAGTTCCTCCTTACAGGGGGCGCGGGAGACCCAGTACTTC. This gives the protein CASSSSLQGARETQYF.

On this clone itself: An end of the junction differs from the germline gene, which may be a read error. This chain connects TRBV6-5 to TRBJ2-3; D uncertain. The CDR3 totals 13 residues. The germline CDR1 and CDR2 sequences are MNHEY and SVGAGI. DNA for the CDR3: TGTGCCAGCACTCCATCCCCCACACATACGCAGTATTTT. Its translation: CASTPSPTHTQYF.

The V call is TRBV18, the J call TRBJ2-5, with 7 bases fitting TRBD1. Germline trimming cut 5 bases from V and 5 bases from J; bases unmatched to any gene: 8. Germline V gene lookup returns CDR1 KGHSH and CDR2 LQKENI. The CDR3 is made up of 14 amino acids. Here the CDR3 reads CASSTDRAGETQYF. The CDR3, as DNA: TGTGCCAGCTCAACCGACAGGGCAGGGGAGACCCAGTACTTC.

A remark on this clone: At one end the junction does not follow the germline gene, possibly because of a read error. The chain recombines TRBV11-2 with TRBJ2-5; TRBD1 aligns across 9 bases. Germline assignment: CDR1 SGHAT and CDR2 FQNNGV. The CDR3 loop spans 15 amino acids. CDR3 protein: CASSLDRGWGETQYF. CDR3 DNA: TGTGCCAGCAGCCTAGACAGGGGGTGGGGAGAGACCCAGTACTTC.

The chain recombines TRBV27 with TRBJ2-7, with 12 bases that match TRBD2. The CDR3 extends over 14 amino acids. The germline gives CDR1 MNHEY, CDR2 SMNVEV (reference sequence). V shed 6 bases, J shed 6 bases, and the junction held 6 bases outside the gene matches. This CDR3 reads CASRRLAGAGEQYF. The CDR3 DNA is TGTGCCAGCAGAAGACTAGCGGGAGCGGGCGAGCAGTACTTC.

The chain links TRBV5-1 to TRBJ2-2, with D maybe TRBD2 (6 bases). Germline V CDR1 and CDR2: SGHRS, YFSETQ. The CDR3 is 16 residues long. V lost 5 bases and J lost 1, with 15 bases in between. CDR3 sequence (DNA): TGCGCCAGCAGTCAGACGGGAGTCCGGAACACCGGGGAGCTGTTTTTT. This sequence encodes CASSQTGVRNTGELFF.

This clone was picked up one time. The chain carries TRBV27 and TRBJ2-1, with 9 bases aligning to TRBD2. J was trimmed by 3 bases and V by 6 bases; bases with no gene match: 3. The germline V gene encodes CDR1 MNHEY and CDR2 SMNVEV (reference sequence). The CDR3 length is 14 residues. In nucleotides, the CDR3 is TGTGCCAGCAGAATAGCGGGAGTCTACAATGAGCAGTTCTTC. Translation: CASRIAGVYNEQFF.

Here the CDR3 DNA reads TGTGCCTGGGCCCACTCCTACGAGCAGTACTTC. It codes for CAWAHSYEQYF. The rearrangement links TRBV30 to TRBJ2-7; D unclear. CDR1 and CDR2 from the germline V gene are GTSNPN and SVGIG (reference sequence). V lost 5 bases, J lost 0 bases, and 5 bases lay in between. This CDR3 comprises 11 residues.

CDR3 nucleotides: TGTGCCAGCAGTTTATGGGCGGTGGCAAGTTCACCCCTCCACTTT. Translating gives CASSLWAVASSPLHF. The chain carries TRBV27 and TRBJ1-6; D uncertain. V gave up 1 base and J gave up 9 bases, with 13 bases separating them. Germline V gives CDR1 MNHEY, CDR2 SMNVEV (reference sequence). The CDR3 contains 15 residues.

The chain uses TRBV5-1 and TRBJ2-1; 10 bases agree with TRBD1. CDR1 SGHRS and CDR2 YFSETQ come from the germline V gene. The CDR3 loop spans 14 amino acids. V gave up 3 bases and J gave up 8 bases; unmatched junction bases: 5. Here the CDR3 reads CASSSTGGLDEQFF. The DNA of the CDR3 is TGCGCCAGCAGCTCGACAGGGGGCTTGGATGAGCAGTTCTTC.

Comment on this clone: The same CDR3 is also encoded by other DNA sequences in this sample. V gene TRBV7-3 combines with J gene TRBJ2-3; 12 bases are a match to TRBD2. CDR1 is SGHTA, CDR2 FQGTGA, per germline. Unmatched junction bases numbered 2, after V lost 4 bases and J lost 3 bases. The CDR3 runs 15 residues. The CDR3 reads CASSSGLAGTDTQYF. The CDR3 DNA sequence: TGTGCCAGCAGCTCGGGACTAGCGGGTACAGATACGCAGTATTTT.

The genes are TRBV24-1 and TRBJ2-7, with a weak D call TRBD1 (6 bases). Trimming took off 6 bases at V and 5 bases at J, with 19 bases between the two ends. The CDR3 totals 15 residues. Germline-derived CDR1 and CDR2 are KGHDR and SFDVKD. The CDR3 region has the DNA TGTGCCACCAGTCCCGACAGGAGGCCTCTTAACGAGCAGTACTTC. Protein: CATSPDRRPLNEQYF.

The chain carries TRBV28 and TRBJ1-6; maybe TRBD1 (5 bases). V was pared by 0 bases and J by 7 bases, with 10 bases between. The CDR3 has 15 amino acids. Germline V gene sequence: CDR1 MDHEN, CDR2 SYDVKM. This chain's CDR3 is CASSLWAGRNSPLHF. As DNA, the CDR3 is TGTGCCAGCAGTTTATGGGCAGGGAGGAATTCACCCCTCCACTTT. The full variable domain, with the rest looked up from reference TRBV28 and TRBJ1-6, is DVKVTQSSRYLVKRTGEKVFLECVQDMDHENMFWYRQDPGLGLRLIYFSYDVKMKEKGDIPEGYSVSREKKERFSLILESASTNQTSMYLCASSLWAGRNSPLHFGNGTRLTVT.